This entry concerns a single T cell receptor (beta chain). The same CDR3 also results from other DNA sequences found in this sample. TCRdb's copy holds only in-frame clones and misses some; the assay was immunoSEQ multiplex PCR. Of 2 million or so clones in the sample, 90% to 95% were seen once. Germline V gives CDR1 SGHRS, CDR2 YFSETQ. The CDR3 has 12 residues. The germline V and J ends were trimmed by 3 bases and 2 bases, with 6 bases remaining between them. The sample is drawn from a study of shared clonotypes between healthy human individuals. Sequencing used naive CD4+ T cells sorted from blood. Subset reported: CD45RA+ positively selected. This receptor was taken from a man between 18 and 29 years old in good health. The genes are TRBV5-1 and TRBJ2-7; D unresolved. Written as DNA, the CDR3 is TGCGCCAGCAGCTCAGAAACCTACGAGCAGTACTTC. Its protein is CASSSETYEQYF.